This T cell receptor (beta chain) was sequenced for a study of cytomegalovirus exposure and HLA in healthy donors. The PCR ran on 60 Vbeta and 13 Jbeta primers. Sequencing was performed with immunoSEQ multiplex PCR; in TCRdb, only in-frame clones are kept and a portion is missing. The repertoire holds about 160,000 clones, with around four fifths as singletons. Germline V gene sequence: CDR1 SGHDT, CDR2 YYEEEE. V shed 4 bases, J shed 5 bases, and the junction held 7 bases outside the gene matches. This CDR3 has 15 amino acids. Input material: PBMCs. The V gene is TRBV5-6, the J gene TRBJ2-1; TRBD2 matches 9 bases. The receptor comes from a woman between 50 and 59 years old in good health and CMV-seronegative. The CDR3 DNA reads TGTGCCAGCAGCAGGGGGCTAGCGGGAAACAATGAGCAGTTCTTC. Encoded protein: CASSRGLAGNNEQFF.